The rows below give T cell receptor beta chains drawn from one sample of a study of T cells in localized non-small cell lung cancer. Some clones are missing from TCRdb's copy, which holds only in-frame ones; the method was immunoSEQ multiplex PCR. The sample lists tens of thousands of clones; almost 90% were seen once. The source was peripheral blood, collected before any cancer treatment. Source of these receptors: a female donor aged 60 or older with stage I squamous cell lung carcinoma. The CDR3 runs from the conserved cysteine through the conserved F or W. D genes are given only for firm matches.

cdr3_length | d_call | v_call | cdr3_aa
13 | NA | TRBV7-3 | CASSLGRGYGYTF
14 | NA | TRBV4-3 | CASSQGAGSYGYTF
16 | NA | TRBV7-6 | CASSFTGAGNQETQYF
13 | NA | TRBV7-3 | CASSLGPGNEQFF
15 | NA | TRBV5-1 | CASSREGGSNQPQHF
15 | TRBD1 | TRBV5-1 | CASSPGTGKWNEQYF
15 | TRBD2 | TRBV7-9 | CASNSAGGPGNEQFF
12 | TRBD1 | TRBV2 | CAGRQGPGGYTF
15 | TRBD2 | TRBV18 | CASSKTSGSSDTQYF
15 | TRBD2 | TRBV7-7 | CASSEGLADTDTQYF
14 | NA | TRBV15 | CATSRDVGGSKANF
16 | TRBD2 | TRBV7-6 | CASSARLAGGSDTQYF
12 | NA | TRBV11-2 | CASSLDQETQYF
13 | TRBD2 | TRBV15 | CATSRGEGNEQFF
16 | TRBD2 | TRBV7-2 | CASSLRGGEGDNEQFF
17 | TRBD2 | TRBV7-7 | CASSQMRTSGRAGEQYF
14 | TRBD1 | TRBV30 | CAWTPGTANEKLFF
13 | NA | TRBV7-2 | CASSLGVSNEQYF
13 | NA | TRBV6-5 | CASRSAGANVLTF
15 | TRBD2 | TRBV30 | CAWTVAGGPQNIQYF
15 | TRBD2 | TRBV6-1 | CASSSGSRGTGELFF
16 | NA | TRBV4-3 | CASSQDIYRATYGYTF
15 | NA | TRBV10-3 | CAISGLATGVFGYTF
15 | TRBD2 | TRBV15 | CATRLAGGYTGELFF
14 | TRBD1 | TRBV6-1 | CASSAGQGNYEQYF
16 | NA | TRBV7-6 | CASSLGPPSGANVLTF
16 | TRBD2 | TRBV7-9 | CASIYSSGRTYNEQFF
13 | NA | TRBV25-1 | CASSETGLGELFF
13 | NA | TRBV19 | CASKTTASTEAFF